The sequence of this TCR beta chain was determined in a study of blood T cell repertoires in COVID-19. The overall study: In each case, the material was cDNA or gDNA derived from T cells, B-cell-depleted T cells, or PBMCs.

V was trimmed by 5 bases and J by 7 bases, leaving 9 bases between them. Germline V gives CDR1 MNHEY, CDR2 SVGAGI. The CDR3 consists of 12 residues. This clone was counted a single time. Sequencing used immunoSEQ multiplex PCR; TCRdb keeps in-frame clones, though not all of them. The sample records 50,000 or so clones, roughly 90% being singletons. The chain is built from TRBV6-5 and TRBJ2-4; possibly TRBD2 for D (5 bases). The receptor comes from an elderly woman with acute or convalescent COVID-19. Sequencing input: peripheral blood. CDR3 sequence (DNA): TGTGCCAGCAGTCATGGGGAGAACATTCAGTACTTC. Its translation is CASSHGENIQYF.